This T cell receptor beta chain derives from a study of cytomegalovirus exposure and HLA in healthy donors. Regarding the study as a whole: In vitro data verified a few CMV-associated chains as specific for CMV antigens. TCR beta chains numbering more than 150 were designated cytomegalovirus-associated.

Libraries were prepared by immunoSEQ multiplex PCR; TCRdb keeps only in-frame clonotypes and omits some of them. The sample lists about 56,000 clones; roughly 92% were seen once. Looked up from germline, CDR1 is SGHAT and CDR2 is FQNNGV. Trimming cost V 4 bases and J 5 bases; bases outside gene matches: 14. This CDR3 is 17 amino acids long. In the case of this clone: The antigen is undetermined.

This receptor was identified in a man aged 18 to 30 in good health and CMV-seronegative. Source material: PBMCs. The chain joins TRBV11-2 to TRBJ2-3; 8 nucleotides match TRBD2. The CDR3 DNA follows: TGTGCCAGCAGCTCTGGTCTCCCGGGAGGGCCGGAAGATACGCAGTATTTT. Translating gives CASSSGLPGGPEDTQYF.